This T cell receptor (beta chain) appears in the sequencing data of a study of blood T cell repertoires in COVID-19. Clones were sequenced by immunoSEQ multiplex PCR, and TCRdb holds only the in-frame ones, with some missing. The table lists around 250,000 clones, 70% to 90% of them singletons. Assignment of participants to cohorts was predicated upon participant-reported clinical history. Recovery meant two consecutive negative NP/OP PCR tests, professional clearance, or resolved symptoms. The CDR3 length is 15 residues. Germline V CDR1 and CDR2: SNHLY, FYNNEI. Trimming removed 1 base at V and 9 bases at J, with 16 bases between.

The clonotype originates from a woman between 50 and 59 years old who had recovered from COVID-19. This chain joins TRBV2 and TRBJ2-1, with TRBD1 as a possible D gene (6 bases). Sequences were obtained from PBMCs or T cells enriched from blood (not recorded which). CDR3 sequence: CASSEGQVGALEQFF. CDR3 nucleotides: TGTGCCAGCAGTGAAGGACAGGTAGGAGCTCTTGAGCAGTTCTTC.